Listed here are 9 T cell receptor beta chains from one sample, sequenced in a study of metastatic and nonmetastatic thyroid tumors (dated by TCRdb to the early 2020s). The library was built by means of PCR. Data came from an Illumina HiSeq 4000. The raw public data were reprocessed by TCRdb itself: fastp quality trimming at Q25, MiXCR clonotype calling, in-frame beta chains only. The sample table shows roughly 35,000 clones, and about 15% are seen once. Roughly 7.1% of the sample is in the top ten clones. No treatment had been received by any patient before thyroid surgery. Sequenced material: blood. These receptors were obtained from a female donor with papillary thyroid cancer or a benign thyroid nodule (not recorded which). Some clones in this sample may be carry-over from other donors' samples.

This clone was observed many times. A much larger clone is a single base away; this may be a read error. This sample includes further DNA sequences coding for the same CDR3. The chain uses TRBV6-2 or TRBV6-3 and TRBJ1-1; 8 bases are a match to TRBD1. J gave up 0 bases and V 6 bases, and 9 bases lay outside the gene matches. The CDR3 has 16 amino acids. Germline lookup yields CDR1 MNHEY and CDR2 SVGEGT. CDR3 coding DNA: TGTGCCAGCAGCCCCGGGACAGGTGGAATGAACACTGAAGCTTTCTTT. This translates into CASSPGTGGMNTEAFF.

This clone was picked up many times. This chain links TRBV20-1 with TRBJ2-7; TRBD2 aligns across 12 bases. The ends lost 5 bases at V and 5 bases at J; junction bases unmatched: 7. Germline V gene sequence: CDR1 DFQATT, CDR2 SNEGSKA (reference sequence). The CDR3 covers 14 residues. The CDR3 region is CSAPSGRATDEQYF. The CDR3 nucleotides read TGCAGTGCTCCTAGCGGGAGGGCGACGGACGAGCAGTACTTC.

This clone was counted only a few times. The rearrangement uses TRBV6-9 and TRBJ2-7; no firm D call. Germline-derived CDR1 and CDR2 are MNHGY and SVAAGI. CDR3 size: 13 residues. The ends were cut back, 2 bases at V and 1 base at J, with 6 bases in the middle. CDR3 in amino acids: CASSYAESYEQYF. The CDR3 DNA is TGTGCCAGCAGTTATGCAGAATCCTACGAGCAGTACTTC.

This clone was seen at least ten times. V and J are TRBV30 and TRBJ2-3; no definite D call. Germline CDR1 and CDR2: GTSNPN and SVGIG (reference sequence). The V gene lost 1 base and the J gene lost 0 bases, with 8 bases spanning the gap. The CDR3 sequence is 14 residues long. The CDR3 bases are TGTGCCTGGAGTGCCCTCCCGAGCACAGATACGCAGTATTTT. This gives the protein CAWSALPSTDTQYF.

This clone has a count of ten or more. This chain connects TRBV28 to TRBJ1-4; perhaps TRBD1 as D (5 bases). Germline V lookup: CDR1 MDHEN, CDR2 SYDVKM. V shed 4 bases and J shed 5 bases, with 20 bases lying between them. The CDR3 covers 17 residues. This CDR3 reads CASSSRDPGGPNEKLFF. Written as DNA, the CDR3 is TGTGCCAGCAGTTCCCGGGACCCAGGTGGCCCAAATGAAAAACTGTTTTTT.

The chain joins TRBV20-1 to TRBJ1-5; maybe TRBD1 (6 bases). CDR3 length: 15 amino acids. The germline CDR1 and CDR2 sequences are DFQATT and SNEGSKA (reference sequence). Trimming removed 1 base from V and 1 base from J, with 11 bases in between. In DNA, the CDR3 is TGCAGTGCTAGAGTTGGGGGGGCGAGCAATCAGCCCCAGCATTTT. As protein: CSARVGGASNQPQHF.

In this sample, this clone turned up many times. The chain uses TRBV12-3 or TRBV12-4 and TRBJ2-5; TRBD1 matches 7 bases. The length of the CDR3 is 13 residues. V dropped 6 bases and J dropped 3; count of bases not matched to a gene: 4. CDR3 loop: CASRGQQKETQYF. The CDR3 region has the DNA TGTGCCAGCAGGGGACAGCAAAAAGAGACCCAGTACTTC.

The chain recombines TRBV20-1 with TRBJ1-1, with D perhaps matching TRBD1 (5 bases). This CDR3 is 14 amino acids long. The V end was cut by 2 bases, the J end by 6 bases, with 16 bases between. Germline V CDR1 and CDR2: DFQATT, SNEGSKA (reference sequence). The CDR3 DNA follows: TGCAGTGCTAGAAAAGAAAGGGGACGCGCTGAAGCTTTCTTT. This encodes CSARKERGRAEAFF.

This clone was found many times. DNA of the CDR3: TGCGCCAGCAGCCAAGAACGCGGGACACAATACGAGCAGTACTTC. Its protein product is CASSQERGTQYEQYF. The gene calls are TRBV4-1 and TRBJ2-7, with D perhaps matching TRBD1 or TRBD2 (6 bases each). The V end lost 0 bases, the J end lost 4 bases, and 13 bases lay between the germline ends. Germline CDR1 reads MGHRA; CDR2 reads YSYEKL. CDR3 length equals 15 residues.